The 22 T cell receptor beta chains below were found in one sample sequenced in a study of blood T cells in healthy people across ages. Using a J-beta primer mix together with a sample-barcoded 5' primer, a second PCR was run for roughly 7 to 12 cycles. Using its own MiXCR run on the 5' RACE reads, TCRdb lists one record per CDR3 protein. This table has 1,500,000 or so distinct CDR3 sequences, around 55% appearing once. Material: blood. These TCRs come from a man aged 18 to 29 in good health.

V usage is TRBV12-3 or TRBV12-4 and J usage is TRBJ2-3, with 8 bases identical to TRBD2. V shed 0 bases and J 2 bases; nucleotides not matched to a gene: 7. The length of the CDR3 is 17 residues. The CDR3 sequence is CASSLASTSGNTDTQYF. CDR3 in DNA: TGTGCCAGCAGTTTAGCGAGTACTAGCGGCAACACAGATACGCAGTATTTT.

This clonotype was seen only a few times. The rearrangement joins TRBV6-6 to TRBJ1-2; TRBD1 matches at 7 bases. CDR3 length: 15 amino acids. Germline lookup yields CDR1 MNHNY and CDR2 SVGAGI (reference sequence). V lost 2 bases, J lost 6 bases, and 9 bases stayed unmatched. The CDR3 region is CASSYVQGGEDGYTF. The CDR3 nucleotides read TGTGCCAGCAGTTACGTCCAGGGGGGGGAAGATGGCTACACCTTC.

This chain uses TRBV19 with TRBJ1-5, with D unclear. The CDR3 length is 13 residues. With 3 bases removed from V and 6 bases from J, the gap between germline ends came to 9 bases. Germline CDR1 reads LNHDA; CDR2 reads SQIVND (reference sequence). The DNA of the CDR3 is TGTGCCAGTAGTATTTTGTCTGGTCAGCCCCAGCATTTT. Its protein product is CASSILSGQPQHF. Full variable domain (remainder filled in from reference TRBV19 and TRBJ1-5): DGGITQSPKYLFRKEGQNVTLSCEQNLNHDAMYWYRQDPGQGLRLIYYSQIVNDFQKGDIAEGYSVSREKKESFPLTVTSAQKNPTAFYLCASSILSGQPQHFGDGTRLSIL.

This chain connects TRBV7-9 to TRBJ2-5; D ambiguous. The end of the DNA is better explained by TRBJ2-7, so the J call may be wrong. The CDR3 has 13 amino acids. The germline CDR1 and CDR2 sequences are SEHNR and FQNEAQ (reference sequence). CDR3 sequence reads: CASSLFGDYEQYF. As DNA, the CDR3 is TGTGCCAGCAGCTTATTTGGCGACTACGAGCAGTACTTC.

This clonotype was detected only a few times. The CDR3 spells CASSQGVVGRVNEQFF. CDR3 nucleotide sequence: TGCGCCAGCAGCCAAGGGGTAGTAGGCAGGGTCAATGAGCAGTTCTTC. This chain links TRBV4-1 with TRBJ2-1; D perhaps matches TRBD1 (5 bases). This CDR3 comprises 16 residues. V shed 1 base and J shed 6 bases, with 16 bases lying between them. Germline lookup yields CDR1 MGHRA and CDR2 YSYEKL.

V usage is TRBV27 and J usage is TRBJ2-7; unclear D gene. Germline-derived CDR1 and CDR2 are MNHEY and SMNVEV (reference sequence). This CDR3 contains 15 residues. V shed 2 bases and J shed 0 bases, with 11 bases lying between them. This CDR3 reads CASSLTRASSYEQYF. For the CDR3, the DNA is TGTGCCAGCAGTTTAACAAGGGCCAGCTCCTACGAGCAGTACTTC.

The chain recombines TRBV29-1 with TRBJ2-1, with D uncertain. The CDR3 contains 13 residues. Looked up from germline, CDR1 is SQVTM and CDR2 is ANQGSEA. V shed 7 bases and J shed 3 bases, with 13 bases lying between them. The CDR3 loop reads CSAGQWDYNEQFF. CDR3 nucleotides: TGCAGCGCTGGGCAGTGGGACTACAATGAGCAGTTCTTC.

A few counts support this clonotype. The chain uses TRBV10-3 and TRBJ2-3; D is unresolved. Germline V gives CDR1 ENHRY, CDR2 SYGVKD. The CDR3 is 11 residues long. V lost 3 bases and J 6 bases, leaving 4 bases between the germline ends. Here the CDR3 DNA reads TGTGCCATCAGTGAACCGGATACGCAGTATTTT. Protein sequence: CAISEPDTQYF.

The chain couples TRBV4-2 to TRBJ2-7; 7 bases are a match to TRBD2. Matching the DNA end better, TRBJ2-5 makes the J call doubtful. The V gene's germline CDR1 is LGHNA and CDR2 YNFKEQ. The CDR3 sequence is 18 residues long. In nucleotides, the CDR3 is TGTGCCAGCAGCCAAGAATCTAGCTGGGAGGGACCCCGAGAGACCCAGTACTTC. Translating it yields CASSQESSWEGPRETQYF.

The chain links TRBV3-1 to TRBJ2-7, with 10 bases aligning to TRBD2. From germline, CDR1 is LGHDT and CDR2 YNNKEL (reference sequence). The CDR3 has 14 amino acids. Germline trimming cut 3 bases from V and 7 bases from J; bases unmatched to any gene: 6. CDR3 in amino acids: CASSQSGRAVEQYF. CDR3 coding DNA: TGTGCCAGCAGCCAGAGCGGGAGGGCCGTGGAGCAGTACTTC.

In its sample, this clonotype was seen many times. The CDR3 DNA sequence: TGTGCCAGCAGCTTGTTAATTAGCACAGATACGCAGTATTTT. Residues: CASSLLISTDTQYF. The chain combines TRBV11-2 with TRBJ2-3; D not resolved. Per germline, CDR1 SGHAT and CDR2 FQNNGV. The CDR3 length is 14 residues. Trimming took 3 bases from V and 0 from J, leaving 7 bases between them.

This clonotype came up once. This CDR3 is CASTPGGLLPISPLHF. For the CDR3, the DNA is TGTGCCAGCACTCCTGGGGGGCTTCTCCCCATTTCACCCCTCCACTTT. V and J are TRBV11-2 and TRBJ1-6; maybe TRBD1 (6 bases). The CDR3 is made up of 16 amino acids. Germline CDR1 and CDR2: SGHAT and FQNNGV. The ends were cut back, 7 bases at V and 9 bases at J, with 22 bases in the middle.

The rearrangement links TRBV10-2 to TRBJ1-1; TRBD1 aligns across 10 bases. The J segment lost 1 base and the V segment lost 6 bases, leaving 11 bases of the junction unmatched. The CDR3 has 17 amino acids. Germline V CDR1 and CDR2: WSHSY, SAAADI. In nucleotides, the CDR3 is TGCGCCAGCAGATCCGGGACAGGGGCCTTTTCGAACACTGAAGCTTTCTTT. It translates to CASRSGTGAFSNTEAFF.

The V gene is TRBV10-3, the J gene TRBJ2-7; 9 bases match TRBD1. The junction had 7 bases not matched to a gene; V was cut back by 2 bases and J by 2 bases. Germline V gives CDR1 ENHRY, CDR2 SYGVKD. The CDR3 sequence is 16 residues long. CDR3 loop: CAISEPGQGMTYEQYF. CDR3 nucleotides: TGTGCCATCAGTGAGCCAGGACAGGGGATGACCTACGAGCAGTACTTC.

The chain recombines TRBV27 with TRBJ2-4, with TRBD1 matching over 11 bases. Germline values: CDR1 MNHEY, CDR2 SMNVEV (reference sequence). There are 17 residues in the CDR3. V gave up 2 bases and J gave up 1 base; unmatched junction bases: 4. In DNA form, the CDR3 reads TGTGCCAGCAGTTTACGATGGGACAGGGGGGCCAAAAACATTCAGTACTTC. This gives the protein CASSLRWDRGAKNIQYF.

The chain couples TRBV4-3 to TRBJ1-5; TRBD1 might be the D (5 bases). The V gene lost 0 bases and the J gene lost 5 bases, with 11 bases spanning the gap. Germline V gene lookup returns CDR1 LGHNA and CDR2 YSLEER. This CDR3 region has 15 residues. CDR3 amino acids: CASSQDDGGDQPQHF. The CDR3 DNA follows: TGCGCCAGCAGCCAAGATGATGGAGGGGATCAGCCCCAGCATTTT.

V is TRBV3-1 and J is TRBJ2-7, with unresolved D. V lost 5 bases and J 3 bases, leaving 14 bases between the germline ends. The CDR3 has 14 amino acids. CDR1 LGHDT and CDR2 YNNKEL come from the germline V gene (reference sequence). The CDR3 spells CASSNRYSIYEQYF. CDR3 bases: TGTGCCAGCAGCAACCGGTACTCCATCTACGAGCAGTACTTC.

There are a few counts of this clonotype. The chain carries TRBV27 and TRBJ2-7, with D perhaps matching TRBD2 (6 bases). Germline V gene sequence: CDR1 MNHEY, CDR2 SMNVEV (reference sequence). Trimming took off 3 bases at V and 7 bases at J, with 16 bases between the two ends. CDR3 length: 14 amino acids. CDR3: CASSFGTPPREQYF. For the CDR3, the DNA is TGTGCCAGCAGTTTCGGGACTCCCCCCCGGGAGCAGTACTTC.

The V call is TRBV2, the J call TRBJ2-5; D gene unclear. Germline loops: CDR1 SNHLY, CDR2 FYNNEI. The V and J ends lost 3 bases and 8 bases respectively, with 13 bases between them. The CDR3 is made up of 13 amino acids. The CDR3 DNA is TGTGCCAGCAGTGATCTAAGCGTGGGCACCCAGTACTTC. This codes for CASSDLSVGTQYF.

J is TRBJ2-7 and V is TRBV20-1; D unclear. TRBJ2-1 matches the DNA end more closely, so the J call is doubtful. The germline CDR1 and CDR2 sequences are DFQATT and SNEGSKA (reference sequence). The CDR3 runs to 11 residues. The CDR3 coding sequence is TGCAGTGCGGTGTGGAGCGCCGAGCAGTTCTTC. It yields the protein CSAVWSAEQFF.

CDR3 in amino acids: CAISEEQKETQYF. The CDR3 nucleotides are TGTGCCATCAGTGAGGAGCAAAAAGAGACCCAGTACTTC. This chain uses TRBV10-3 with TRBJ2-5; D unclear. Germline V lookup: CDR1 ENHRY, CDR2 SYGVKD. This CDR3 region has 13 residues. Trimming stripped 2 bases from V and 3 bases from J, with 7 bases between.

CDR3 residues: CSARGVSGNEQFF. The DNA for the CDR3 is TGCAGTGCTAGAGGGGTTAGTGGAAATGAGCAGTTCTTC. This chain links TRBV20-1 with TRBJ2-1; D gene ambiguous. V gave up 1 base and J gave up 7 bases, with 11 bases separating them. Germline V lookup: CDR1 DFQATT, CDR2 SNEGSKA (reference sequence). CDR3 length equals 13 residues.